This T cell receptor (beta chain) derives from a study of T cell responses to AZD1222 COVID-19 vaccine. General observations from the study: Only a handful of people who got AZD1222 tested seropositive at baseline.

Libraries were prepared by immunoSEQ multiplex PCR; TCRdb keeps only in-frame clonotypes and omits some of them. The sample records 85,000 to 110,000 clones, around 90% being singletons. Note on this clone: The antigen remains undetermined.

CDR1 is LGHDT and CDR2 is YNNKEL in the germline V gene (reference sequence). The ends were cut back, 4 bases at V and 8 bases at J, with 21 bases in the middle. CDR3 length: 16 residues. The starting material was peripheral blood, obtained on day 0 of AZD1222 vaccination. The receptor was isolated from an adult in good health. The V and J genes are TRBV3-1 (or the pseudogene TRBV3-2) and TRBJ1-3; D perhaps matches TRBD1 (5 bases). CDR3 protein: CASSRSLTALSDTIYF. The CDR3 DNA sequence: TGTGCCAGCAGCCGGAGCCTGACAGCCCTTTCAGACACCATATATTTT.